These 22 T cell receptor beta chains were sequenced from one sample in a study of blood T cell repertoires in COVID-19 (dated by TCRdb to about 2020). The receptor library was made with the immunoSEQ multiplex PCR assay. TCRdb holds this immuneACCESS table with in-frame rearrangements only. Some clones are missing; in checked studies, unresolved V genes explain under half, and the rest has no known cause. The sample records approximately 170,000 clones, roughly 85% of which are singletons. About 11% of the sample is in the top ten clones. What was sequenced was peripheral blood. The receptors come from a woman of 80 years or more with active or convalescent COVID-19.

V usage is TRBV30 and J usage is TRBJ1-5; TRBD1 aligns across 9 bases. V lost 3 bases and J lost 3; bases outside the gene matches: 12. Germline assignment: CDR1 GTSNPN and CDR2 SVGIG (reference sequence). This CDR3 contains 17 residues. CDR3 nucleotide sequence: TGTGCCTGGAGCGGACGAGTCGGGACAGGGATCAATCAGCCCCAGCATTTT. Protein sequence: CAWSGRVGTGINQPQHF. Full variable domain (rest looked up from reference TRBV30 and TRBJ1-5): SQTIHQWPATLVQPVGSPLSLECTVEGTSNPNLYWYRQAAGRGLQLLFYSVGIGQISSEVPQNLSASRPQDRQFILSSKKLLLSDSGFYLCAWSGRVGTGINQPQHFGDGTRLSIL.

This clone appeared a few times. V and J are TRBV6-5 and TRBJ1-3, with 7 bases aligning to TRBD1. Germline assignment: CDR1 MNHEY and CDR2 SVGAGI. The CDR3 has 15 amino acids. J was trimmed by 4 bases and V by 6 bases; bases with no gene match: 9. The chain's CDR3 is CASSFRQGVGNTIYF. CDR3 nucleotide sequence: TGTGCCAGCAGCTTTCGACAGGGCGTCGGAAACACCATATATTTT.

The rearrangement links TRBV18 to TRBJ1-3, with no clear D. Germline loops: CDR1 KGHSH, CDR2 LQKENI. The V end lost 6 bases, the J end lost 3 bases, and 9 bases lay between the germline ends. This CDR3 spans 13 amino acids. The CDR3 protein is CASSQVDGNTIYF. The CDR3 region has the DNA TGTGCCAGCTCGCAGGTGGATGGAAACACCATATATTTT.

The CDR3 region is CASSSGTGTDTQYF. The CDR3 region has the DNA TGTGCCAGCAGTTCCGGGACTGGCACAGATACGCAGTATTTT. The chain combines TRBV6-6 with TRBJ2-3, with D maybe TRBD2 (6 bases). CDR1 is MNHNY, CDR2 SVGAGI, per germline (reference sequence). The CDR3 extends over 14 amino acids. V was shortened by 4 bases and J by 1 base, with 9 bases between the two germline ends.

About this clone: The identical CDR3 is also encoded by other nucleotide sequences in the sample. The chain recombines TRBV7-3 with TRBJ2-3, with 7 bases that match TRBD1. CDR1 and CDR2 (germline): SGHTA, FQGTGA. This CDR3 contains 14 residues. V lost 5 bases and J lost 2; bases outside the gene matches: 4. This chain's CDR3 is CASSPDRYTDTQYF. CDR3 DNA: TGTGCCAGCAGCCCGGACAGGTACACAGATACGCAGTATTTT.

The V gene is TRBV28, the J gene TRBJ2-1; unclear D gene. V shed 5 bases and J shed 4 bases, with 18 bases lying between them. Looked up from germline, CDR1 is MDHEN and CDR2 is SYDVKM. This CDR3 spans 16 amino acids. CDR3 in DNA: TGTGCCAGCAGTCCCCCTTTCGGAGACTCTTACAATGAGCAGTTCTTC. This sequence encodes CASSPPFGDSYNEQFF.

This chain connects TRBV6-5 to TRBJ2-5; tentative D call: TRBD2 (7 bases). Germline assignment: CDR1 MNHEY and CDR2 SVGAGI. This CDR3 has 14 amino acids. V was clipped by 6 bases and J by 6 bases, with 17 bases between them. CDR3: CASRVGGGGQTQYF. The CDR3 region has the DNA TGTGCCAGCAGGGTAGGGGGGGGCGGTCAGACCCAGTACTTC.

This clone has more than one count but fewer than ten. The rearrangement links TRBV7-9 to TRBJ1-1; tentatively, D is TRBD1 (5 bases). Per germline, CDR1 SEHNR and CDR2 FQNEAQ (reference sequence). V shed 6 bases and J shed 5 bases, with 16 bases lying between them. The CDR3 extends over 14 amino acids. The CDR3 region is CASRDNRFSTEAFF. The CDR3, as DNA: TGTGCCAGCAGGGATAACAGGTTTTCGACTGAAGCTTTCTTT.

In its sample, this clone was seen once. V usage is TRBV28 and J usage is TRBJ1-1; D is ambiguous. The length of the CDR3 is 13 residues. Trimming took off 6 bases at V and 5 bases at J, with 13 bases between the two ends. Germline-derived CDR1 and CDR2 are MDHEN and SYDVKM. CDR3 region: CASSYGSRTEAFF. DNA of the CDR3: TGTGCCAGCAGCTACGGTTCCAGGACTGAAGCTTTCTTT.

In this sample, this clone turned up once. This chain uses TRBV5-1 with TRBJ2-3, with TRBD1 matching 8 bases. Trimming at V came to 0 bases and at J to 4 bases, leaving 7 bases not matched to a gene. The CDR3 loop spans 16 amino acids. CDR1 and CDR2 (germline): SGHRS, YFSETQ. The CDR3 DNA sequence: TGCGCCAGCAGCTTGGGGACAGGGTTTGTGTCAGATACGCAGTATTTT. Its protein product is CASSLGTGFVSDTQYF.

The CDR3 bases are TGCGCCAGCAGCGCTTCGCCGGGACAGGGAGGTCAGCCCCAGCATTTT. Its protein is CASSASPGQGGQPQHF. The V gene is TRBV5-1, the J gene TRBJ1-5; TRBD1 aligns across 9 bases. CDR3 length: 16 amino acids. V shed 4 bases, J shed 6 bases, and the junction held 11 bases outside the gene matches. Germline-derived CDR1 and CDR2 are SGHRS and YFSETQ.

The genes are TRBV9 and TRBJ2-5; the match to TRBD1 covers 9 bases. The V and J ends lost 2 bases and 4 bases, in that order; junction bases with no gene match: 6. Germline loops: CDR1 SGDLS, CDR2 YYNGEE. The CDR3 runs 15 residues. The CDR3 nucleotides read TGTGCCAGCAGCGTTGACAGGGGGTCGGGAGAGACCCAGTACTTC. Amino acids: CASSVDRGSGETQYF.

This rearrangement joins TRBV19 to TRBJ1-5; D remains unclear. The V gene lost 6 bases and the J gene lost 5 bases, with 14 bases spanning the gap. The CDR3 runs 14 residues. Per germline, CDR1 LNHDA and CDR2 SQIVND (reference sequence). The CDR3 loop reads CASSTADGYQPQHF. The CDR3 DNA sequence: TGTGCCAGTAGCACGGCTGACGGGTATCAGCCCCAGCATTTT.

The chain couples TRBV19 to TRBJ2-3; a possible D gene is TRBD2 (5 bases). Trimming removed 2 bases at V and 0 bases at J, with 9 bases between. Germline loops: CDR1 LNHDA, CDR2 SQIVND (reference sequence). CDR3 length: 15 amino acids. The CDR3 nucleotides read TGTGCCAGTAGTATACGAGGGCGGAGCACAGATACGCAGTATTTT. It yields the protein CASSIRGRSTDTQYF.

This clone was seen only a few times. The J gene is TRBJ2-2, the V gene TRBV7-9; a weak D match, TRBD1 (6 bases). This CDR3 has 16 residues. Trimming removed 7 bases from V and 4 bases from J, with 19 bases in between. From germline, CDR1 is SEHNR and CDR2 FQNEAQ (reference sequence). The CDR3 sequence: CASITQGQGGTGELFF. DNA of the CDR3: TGTGCCAGCATAACACAGGGCCAGGGTGGCACCGGGGAGCTGTTTTTT.

This chain links TRBV9 with TRBJ2-1, with 13 positions matching TRBD2. V shed 4 bases, J shed 5 bases, and the junction held 15 bases outside the gene matches. CDR3 length: 19 residues. Germline lookup yields CDR1 SGDLS and CDR2 YYNGEE. Here the CDR3 DNA reads TGTGCCAGCAGCTCCGACCTGGGACTAGCGGGAACTGGGCACAATGAGCAGTTCTTC. Translating it yields CASSSDLGLAGTGHNEQFF.

This clone has a single count. The same CDR3 is also encoded by other DNA sequences in this sample. V usage is TRBV28 and J usage is TRBJ2-7, with TRBD2 identical over 10 bases. The V gene end was trimmed by 3 bases and the J gene end by 0 bases; junction bases not matched to a gene: 5. The CDR3 sequence is 16 residues long. The germline CDR1 and CDR2 sequences are MDHEN and SYDVKM. The CDR3 reads CASSFSLAGLSYEQYF. In nucleotides, the CDR3 is TGTGCCAGCAGTTTTTCACTAGCGGGGCTCTCCTACGAGCAGTACTTC.

The J gene is TRBJ2-7, the V gene TRBV6-5; weak D call: TRBD2 (6 bases). This CDR3 contains 15 residues. Deletions cut 6 bases from V and 0 bases from J, with 15 bases between. Germline V gene data show CDR1 as MNHEY and CDR2 as SVGAGI. Here the CDR3 reads CASRARRDSSYEQYF. The CDR3 DNA is TGTGCCAGCAGGGCCAGACGGGACTCCTCCTACGAGCAGTACTTC.

The chain is built from TRBV7-2 and TRBJ2-7; 11 nucleotides match TRBD1. V shed 5 bases, J shed 5 bases, and the junction held 5 bases outside the gene matches. The CDR3 loop spans 14 amino acids. The V gene's germline CDR1 is SGHTA and CDR2 FQGNSA. The CDR3 DNA sequence: TGTGCCAGCAGCAGACAGGGACAGGGGGACGAGCAGTACTTC. It is translated as CASSRQGQGDEQYF.

In its sample, this clone was seen a few times. The genes are TRBV5-4 and TRBJ2-1, with TRBD2 identical over 7 bases. V shed 4 bases, J shed 6 bases, and the junction held 4 bases outside the gene matches. Looked up from germline, CDR1 is SGHNT and CDR2 is YYREEE (reference sequence). The CDR3 extends over 13 amino acids. DNA of the CDR3: TGTGCCAGCAGCCCCCGGACTAGCAATGAGCAGTTCTTC. This codes for CASSPRTSNEQFF.

The V gene is TRBV9, the J gene TRBJ2-5, with TRBD2 as a possible D gene (5 bases). The CDR3 sequence is 14 residues long. V lost 0 bases and J lost 1, with 7 bases in between. Germline CDR1 reads SGDLS; CDR2 reads YYNGEE. The CDR3 coding sequence is TGTGCCAGCAGCGTAGTGGCGGGCCAAGAGACCCAGTACTTC. Translated, it gives CASSVVAGQETQYF.

The V gene is TRBV6-5, the J gene TRBJ2-1, with 10 nucleotides matching TRBD2. Germline CDR1 and CDR2: MNHEY and SVGAGI. This CDR3 is built from 16 residues. J gave up 8 bases and V 4 bases, and 11 bases lay outside the gene matches. The CDR3 nucleotides are TGTGCCAGCAGTTCCCGAATAAGCGGGAGGGCGGATGAGCAGTTCTTC. Translated: CASSSRISGRADEQFF.